The 26 T cell receptor beta chains listed next were all sequenced from one sample in a study of cytomegalovirus exposure and HLA in healthy donors. PCR was performed using 60 Vbeta and 13 Jbeta primers. Sequencing used immunoSEQ multiplex PCR; TCRdb keeps in-frame clones, though not all of them. The sample contains approximately 85,000 clones, 72% of which appear only once. The specimen sequenced was PBMCs. The receptors were gathered from a woman between 40 and 50 years old in good health and CMV-seropositive.

The J gene is TRBJ1-5, the V gene TRBV30; no clear D. The germline V and J ends were trimmed by 2 bases and 3 bases, with 8 bases remaining between them. The CDR3 has 13 residues. Germline V gene lookup returns CDR1 GTSNPN and CDR2 SVGIG (reference sequence). The CDR3 DNA reads TGTGCCTGGAGTCTAGCGTTCAATCAGCCCCAGCATTTT. Protein product: CAWSLAFNQPQHF.

The rearrangement uses TRBV7-9 and TRBJ2-7, with 7 bases lining up with TRBD1. Germline-derived CDR1 and CDR2 are SEHNR and FQNEAQ (reference sequence). This CDR3 is 15 amino acids long. With 4 bases clipped from V and 5 bases from J, the junction kept 11 bases outside the gene matches. The CDR3 reads CASSWDTSGTDEQYF. As DNA, the CDR3 is TGTGCCAGCAGCTGGGACACTAGTGGGACAGACGAGCAGTACTTC.

The V gene is TRBV27, the J gene TRBJ2-5; perhaps TRBD2 as D (6 bases). Germline CDR1 and CDR2: MNHEY and SMNVEV (reference sequence). V was cut by 2 bases and J by 5 bases, with 12 bases left in between. This CDR3 region has 14 residues. CDR3 sequence reads: CASSLAGRRETQYF. DNA of the CDR3: TGTGCCAGCAGTTTAGCGGGAAGGAGGGAGACCCAGTACTTC.

The chain is built from TRBV30 and TRBJ2-2; 10 bases are a match to TRBD1. J lost 6 bases, V lost 5 bases, and 6 bases had no gene match. Germline CDR1 is GTSNPN and CDR2 is SVGIG (reference sequence). The CDR3 covers 14 residues. The CDR3 DNA is TGTGCCTGGGGCGCCGGACAGGGGGCCGGGGAGCTGTTTTTT. Residues: CAWGAGQGAGELFF.

This chain joins TRBV10-2 and TRBJ2-7; TRBD1 aligns across 7 bases. The CDR3 runs to 15 residues. CDR1 is WSHSY, CDR2 SAAADI, per germline. The trim removed 4 bases at V and 3 bases at J, leaving 9 bases unmatched. CDR3 in amino acids: CASSGSRGIIYEQYF. CDR3 nucleotide sequence: TGCGCCAGCAGTGGAAGCAGGGGGATTATCTACGAGCAGTACTTC.

The chain employs TRBV10-1 and TRBJ2-7; TRBD2 matches at 8 bases. CDR3 length: 16 residues. From germline, CDR1 is WNHNN and CDR2 SYGVQD (reference sequence). J gave up 6 bases and V 5 bases, and 15 bases lay outside the gene matches. The CDR3 sequence is CASSSGSGRSRREQYF. DNA of the CDR3: TGCGCCAGCAGTTCCGGGAGCGGGAGATCCCGGCGCGAGCAGTACTTC.

In its sample, this clone was seen a few times. This chain links TRBV28 with TRBJ2-7; 7 nucleotides line up with TRBD2. Trimming cost V 10 bases and J 6 bases; bases outside gene matches: 12. CDR3 length: 13 residues. In germline, CDR1 is MDHEN, CDR2 SYDVKM. This CDR3 is CATLNRGVSEQYF. CDR3 nucleotide sequence: TGTGCCACACTCAACCGGGGGGTATCCGAGCAGTACTTC.

The rearrangement joins TRBV30 to TRBJ2-7; 10 bases map to TRBD2. This CDR3 spans 13 amino acids. V was pared by 3 bases and J by 12 bases, with 11 bases of the junction left unmatched. Germline V gene sequence: CDR1 GTSNPN, CDR2 SVGIG (reference sequence). CDR3 sequence: CAWRPTLAGIPYF. The CDR3 bases are TGTGCCTGGAGACCTACACTAGCGGGGATTCCGTACTTC.

The chain recombines TRBV28 with TRBJ1-1; D is unclear. Germline lookup yields CDR1 MDHEN and CDR2 SYDVKM. The CDR3 is 12 amino acids. V was shortened by 7 bases and J by 0 bases, with 6 bases between the two germline ends. Here the CDR3 reads CASKQLNTEAFF. The CDR3 DNA reads as TGTGCCAGCAAACAGCTGAACACTGAAGCTTTCTTT.

Remarks on this clone: Mismatch with germline at one junction end may stem from a read error. This sequence joins TRBV4-1 and TRBJ2-2; 8 bases map to TRBD2. CDR3 length equals 16 residues. Germline CDR1 is MGHRA and CDR2 is YSYEKL. The CDR3 reads CATSTAVAGRTGELFF. The CDR3 DNA reads TGCGCCACCAGCACGGCTGTAGCGGGGAGAACCGGGGAGCTGTTTTTT.

The gene calls are TRBV7-9 and TRBJ1-1; D perhaps matches TRBD1 (5 bases). Germline V lookup: CDR1 SEHNR, CDR2 FQNEAQ (reference sequence). CDR3 length: 15 residues. V was clipped by 4 bases and J by 5 bases, with 17 bases between them. The CDR3, as DNA: TGTGCCAGCAGCTCCGCCTCGGGGGGGAAAACTGAAGCTTTCTTT. Protein: CASSSASGGKTEAFF.

The V call is TRBV5-6, the J call TRBJ2-5, with D possibly being TRBD2 (5 bases). Trimming left V 1 base short and J 4 bases short, with 11 bases between. The CDR3 is 14 residues long. Germline CDR1 reads SGHDT; CDR2 reads YYEEEE. CDR3 in amino acids: CASSLTGFGETQYF. The CDR3 DNA reads TGTGCCAGCAGCTTGACGGGGTTCGGAGAGACCCAGTACTTC.

This sequence joins TRBV2 and TRBJ1-2, with 8 bases aligning to TRBD1. The CDR3 has 14 residues. Germline-derived CDR1 and CDR2 are SNHLY and FYNNEI. J gave up 7 bases and V 6 bases, and 10 bases lay outside the gene matches. The CDR3 DNA is TGTGCCAGCAGAGCCGGACAGGGTGTGGGTGGCTACACCTTC. The encoded protein is CASRAGQGVGGYTF.

The genes are TRBV7-9 and TRBJ2-2, with 8 positions matching TRBD1. This CDR3 contains 15 residues. Germline V CDR1 and CDR2: SEHNR, FQNEAQ (reference sequence). V lost 1 base to trimming and J lost 4 bases; unmatched junction nucleotides: 2. The CDR3 DNA reads as TGTGCCAGCAGCTTAGATACAGGGGGCACCGGGGAGCTGTTTTTT. This encodes CASSLDTGGTGELFF.

The V call is TRBV7-9, the J call TRBJ1-2; D remains ambiguous. Germline lookup yields CDR1 SEHNR and CDR2 FQNEAQ (reference sequence). The CDR3 totals 13 residues. The V gene lost 1 base and the J gene lost 5 bases, with 8 bases spanning the gap. Here the CDR3 reads CASSLGSGYGYTF. DNA of the CDR3: TGTGCCAGCAGCTTAGGATCGGGTTATGGCTACACCTTC. The full variable domain, completed using reference TRBV7-9 and TRBJ1-2, is DTGVSQNPRHKITKRGQNVTFRCDPISEHNRLYWYRQTLGQGPEFLTYFQNEAQLEKSRLLSDRFSAERPKGSFSTLEIQRTEQGDSAMYLCASSLGSGYGYTFGSGTRLTVV.

The V and J genes are TRBV30 and TRBJ2-1; maybe TRBD1 (5 bases). Trimming took off 0 bases at V and 0 bases at J, with 9 bases between the two ends. This CDR3 comprises 15 residues. Germline-derived CDR1 and CDR2 are GTSNPN and SVGIG (reference sequence). This CDR3 is CAWSVDRSSYNEQFF. The CDR3 coding sequence is TGTGCCTGGAGTGTAGACAGAAGCTCCTACAATGAGCAGTTCTTC. The whole variable domain, filled in from reference TRBV30 and TRBJ2-1, reads SQTIHQWPATLVQPVGSPLSLECTVEGTSNPNLYWYRQAAGRGLQLLFYSVGIGQISSEVPQNLSASRPQDRQFILSSKKLLLSDSGFYLCAWSVDRSSYNEQFFGPGTRLTVL.

The rearrangement joins TRBV7-9 to TRBJ2-7; TRBD2 is a possible D gene (6 bases). V was clipped by 7 bases and J by 2 bases, with 18 bases between them. The CDR3 runs 15 residues. The V gene's germline CDR1 is SEHNR and CDR2 FQNEAQ (reference sequence). CDR3 DNA: TGTGCCAGCATGGGGGGACTTTACCCAACCTACGAGCAGTACTTC. It codes for CASMGGLYPTYEQYF.

The chain is built from TRBV2 and TRBJ1-1; D possibly corresponds to TRBD1 (5 bases). V lost 2 bases and J 12 bases, leaving 16 bases between the germline ends. The CDR3 sequence is 13 residues long. Per germline, CDR1 SNHLY and CDR2 FYNNEI. In nucleotides, the CDR3 is TGTGCCAGCAGTGAATTGGGGGGTTTGAACTCTTTCTTT. This encodes CASSELGGLNSFF.

The chain uses TRBV5-8 and TRBJ1-1; 9 positions match TRBD1. The CDR3 runs to 15 residues. Losses at the gene ends were 2 bases for V and 3 bases for J; bases not matched to a gene: 5. Germline-derived CDR1 and CDR2 are SGHTS and YDEGEE. Here the CDR3 DNA reads TGTGCCAGCAGCTTAGGACAGGGGAGGGACACTGAAGCTTTCTTT. Translated, it gives CASSLGQGRDTEAFF.

The chain links TRBV28 to TRBJ1-5; D not resolved. This CDR3 has 18 amino acids. The germline V gene encodes CDR1 MDHEN and CDR2 SYDVKM. V dropped 6 bases and J dropped 0 bases, with 21 bases sitting between them. Here the CDR3 DNA reads TGTGCCAGCAGACCCAGGAGGGCCAACACTTATAGCAATCAGCCCCAGCATTTT. Residues: CASRPRRANTYSNQPQHF.

The chain couples TRBV2 to TRBJ2-4; D unclear. V lost 1 base to trimming and J lost 5 bases, with 15 bases between them. This CDR3 has 16 residues. Germline V gives CDR1 SNHLY, CDR2 FYNNEI. The CDR3 region is CASSEGLSSLQNIQYF. The CDR3 bases are TGTGCCAGCAGTGAAGGCCTGTCGAGTCTCCAAAACATTCAGTACTTC.

The chain couples TRBV9 to TRBJ1-3, with D hard to call. V lost 2 bases to trimming and J lost 8 bases, with 11 bases between them. CDR3 length: 13 residues. Per germline, CDR1 SGDLS and CDR2 YYNGEE. CDR3 sequence (DNA): TGTGCCAGCAGCGTTAGTGCCGAGGACACCATATATTTT. It is translated as CASSVSAEDTIYF.

This chain joins TRBV29-1 and TRBJ2-3; 9 nucleotides align to TRBD1. V lost 5 bases, J lost 5 bases, and 5 bases stayed unmatched. The CDR3 runs 13 residues. Germline V CDR1 and CDR2: SQVTM, ANQGSEA. CDR3 coding DNA: TGCAGCGTTAACAGGGGGCGCGGAGATACGCAGTATTTT. It translates to CSVNRGRGDTQYF.

This clone has only a few counts. The V call is TRBV6-6, the J call TRBJ1-5, with D unresolved. The CDR3 totals 15 residues. Trimming took off 2 bases at V and 3 bases at J, with 11 bases between the two ends. From germline, CDR1 is MNHNY and CDR2 SVGAGI (reference sequence). The CDR3 protein is CASSYNRDYNQPQHF. The CDR3 nucleotides are TGTGCCAGCAGTTACAACAGAGATTACAATCAGCCCCAGCATTTT.

The chain couples TRBV29-1 to TRBJ2-7, with TRBD1 matching 8 bases. Germline lookup yields CDR1 SQVTM and CDR2 ANQGSEA. The CDR3 is 12 amino acids. The ends lost 6 bases at V and 4 bases at J; junction bases unmatched: 5. In DNA form, the CDR3 reads TGCAGCGTGGCCGGGACAGGTTACGAGCAGTACTTC. This translates into CSVAGTGYEQYF.

This chain links TRBV2 with TRBJ2-7; the match to TRBD2 covers 7 bases. The CDR3 loop spans 14 amino acids. The V segment lost 7 bases and the J segment 1 base; nucleotides outside the gene matches: 7. Germline-derived CDR1 and CDR2 are SNHLY and FYNNEI. The CDR3 bases are TGTGCCAGCAACATAGCGGGCGCTTCCTACGAGCAGTACTTC. Translated: CASNIAGASYEQYF.